The source of this T cell receptor (beta chain) is a study of blood T cell repertoires in COVID-19. TCRdb keeps only in-frame clones here, not all; method: immunoSEQ multiplex PCR. The sample records around 170,000 clones, less than 90% being singletons. CDR1 is SNHLY and CDR2 is FYNNEI in the germline V gene. The CDR3 length is 13 residues. The ends were cut back, 7 bases at V and 3 bases at J, with 10 bases in the middle. Sequenced input: peripheral blood. The chain joins TRBV2 to TRBJ1-5; D possibly corresponds to TRBD1 (5 bases). The clonotype was recovered from a man between 18 and 35 years old with active or convalescent COVID-19. CDR3 protein: CASNGGPNQPQHF. CDR3 coding DNA: TGTGCCAGCAACGGGGGTCCCAATCAGCCCCAGCATTTT.